One and the same sample provided the 3 T cell receptor beta chains below, sequenced in a study of radiation and T cells in renal cell carcinoma. Time point of the sample: baseline pretreatment blood. Sample treatment: 15 Gy SBRT to primary tumor, nephrectomy 4 weeks later. Clones were read by immunoSEQ multiplex PCR, and TCRdb kept only the in-frame ones, dropping some. The sample contains 130,000 to 150,000 clones, more than 70% of which appear only once. Sequenced here: blood, sampled from a patient whose treatment included radiotherapy and nephrectomy. Every receptor here comes from a woman aged 45-65 years with renal cell carcinoma.

V usage is TRBV5-4 and J usage is TRBJ2-1; TRBD1 matches at 8 bases. With V trimmed by 4 bases and J by 6 bases, 9 bases remained unmatched. The CDR3 is 15 residues long. Germline values: CDR1 SGHNT, CDR2 YYREEE (reference sequence). The CDR3 is CASSASDRGGNEQFF. DNA for the CDR3: TGTGCCAGCAGCGCCAGCGACAGGGGTGGCAATGAGCAGTTCTTC.

This chain uses TRBV6-1 with TRBJ2-7, with 8 positions matching TRBD1. The V gene end was trimmed by 2 bases and the J gene end by 3 bases; junction bases not matched to a gene: 15. Germline V gives CDR1 MNHNS, CDR2 SASEGT. This CDR3 is built from 18 residues. CDR3 amino acids: CASSERLGGQGIYYEQYF. DNA of the CDR3: TGTGCCAGCAGTGAAAGGCTTGGCGGACAGGGCATATACTACGAGCAGTACTTC.

The gene calls are TRBV7-9 and TRBJ2-5, with D perhaps TRBD1 (6 bases). This CDR3 comprises 14 residues. Trimming pared 3 bases from V and 0 bases from J, leaving 8 bases between. The germline V gene has CDR1 SEHNR and CDR2 FQNEAQ (reference sequence). The CDR3 DNA reads TGTGCCAGCAGCTTTAGGGACAACCAAGAGACCCAGTACTTC. Translated, it gives CASSFRDNQETQYF.